The present T cell receptor (beta chain) was sequenced within a study of shared T cell receptors in the human thymus. The germline V gene encodes CDR1 SGHAT and CDR2 FQNNGV. V was pared by 10 bases and J by 5 bases, with 20 bases between. The length of the CDR3 is 14 residues. Produced via immunoSEQ multiplex PCR; TCRdb's table is partial and in-frame only. Here the sample spans roughly 660,000 clones, approximately 87% being singletons. These data were also reused for a study on human thymus T cells.

The chain is built from TRBV11-2 and TRBJ1-2, with a weak D call TRBD1 (6 bases). The sample consisted of thymocytes. This sequence originates from a boy younger than two with a congenital heart defect. CDR3 nucleotides: TGTGCCACCCTAGGGGCAGGGGAGATATATGGCTACACCTTC. It codes for CATLGAGEIYGYTF.